Following are 29 T cell receptor beta chains from one sample sequenced in a study of response to subunit inactivated influenza vaccine. MiXCR, applied by TCRdb to the RT-PCR reads, yields one record per CDR3 protein. The sample includes around 180,000 distinct CDR3 sequences, about 10% seen only once; the top ten take approximately 10%. This material consisted of non-naive T cells sorted from PBMCs, taken on the day of vaccination. The receptors derive from a man aged 45-65 years who received an inactivated influenza vaccine.

This clonotype came up a few times. The rearrangement uses TRBV28 and TRBJ1-2; TRBD1 aligns across 7 bases. V trimming: 5 bases; J trimming: 2 bases; junction bases outside the gene matches: 5. Germline V lookup: CDR1 MDHEN, CDR2 SYDVKM. There are 14 residues in the CDR3. CDR3 DNA sequence: TGTGCCAGCAGTACCACAGGGGCCAACTATGGCTACACCTTC. Encoded protein: CASSTTGANYGYTF.

The chain has TRBV6-5 and TRBJ1-3, with a tentative D call TRBD1 (5 bases). The CDR3 loop spans 15 amino acids. Germline loops: CDR1 MNHEY, CDR2 SVGAGI. V was pared by 1 base and J by 4 bases, with 11 bases between. In DNA form, the CDR3 reads TGTGCCAGCAGTTACTACTCAGGGTCCGGAAACACCATATATTTT. It specifies CASSYYSGSGNTIYF.

In the case of this clonotype: This may be a read error: a much more frequent sequence differs by one nucleotide. The rearrangement uses TRBV28 and TRBJ1-4; 9 bases match TRBD1. Trimming removed 5 bases from V and 7 bases from J; junction bases left unmatched: 5. CDR3 length: 14 residues. CDR1 and CDR2 from the germline V gene are MDHEN and SYDVKM. This chain's CDR3 is CASSRTGVVEKLFF. In DNA form, the CDR3 reads TGTGCCAGCAGTCGGACAGGGGTGGTTGAAAAACTGTTTTTT.

The rearrangement links TRBV20-1 to TRBJ1-5, with D hard to call. The V end lost 5 bases, the J end lost 0 bases, and 11 bases lay between the germline ends. The CDR3 has 14 residues. Looked up from germline, CDR1 is DFQATT and CDR2 is SNEGSKA (reference sequence). The CDR3, as DNA: TGCAGTGCTTGGCGCGGGAATAGCAATCAGCCCCAGCATTTT. Translation gives CSAWRGNSNQPQHF.

This clonotype was detected many times. The gene calls are TRBV20-1 and TRBJ2-5; D may match TRBD1 or TRBD2 (5 bases each). CDR3 length: 14 amino acids. The V gene's germline CDR1 is DFQATT and CDR2 SNEGSKA (reference sequence). Trimming took 1 base from V and 4 from J, leaving 13 bases between them. CDR3 in amino acids: CSARGWGSVETQYF. The CDR3 coding sequence is TGCAGTGCTAGAGGATGGGGGTCCGTAGAGACCCAGTACTTC.

This clonotype was detected many times. The chain couples TRBV5-6 to TRBJ2-1; the match to TRBD2 covers 11 bases. This CDR3 is 16 amino acids long. From germline, CDR1 is SGHDT and CDR2 YYEEEE. Germline trimming cut 2 bases from V and 2 bases from J; bases unmatched to any gene: 3. The chain's CDR3 is CASSFLTSGTYNEQFF. The CDR3 DNA reads TGTGCCAGCAGCTTTTTGACTAGCGGGACCTACAATGAGCAGTTCTTC.

The genes are TRBV5-4 and TRBJ2-5; possible D gene TRBD1, 7 bases. The CDR3 consists of 15 residues. Trimming removed 6 bases from V and 3 bases from J, with 18 bases in between. Germline V lookup: CDR1 SGHNT, CDR2 YYREEE (reference sequence). CDR3 residues: CASNNGRQGEETQYF. The CDR3 bases are TGTGCCAGCAACAACGGGAGACAGGGAGAAGAGACCCAGTACTTC. Full variable domain (missing parts from reference TRBV5-4 and TRBJ2-5): ETGVTQSPTHLIKTRGQQVTLRCSSQSGHNTVSWYQQALGQGPQFIFQYYREEENGRGNFPPRFSGLQFPNYSSELNVNALELDDSALYLCASNNGRQGEETQYFGPGTRLLVL.

At least ten counts were recorded for this clonotype. As DNA, the CDR3 is TGTGCCAGCAGTAATCGGGGGGCGCAAGCAAATACGCAGTATTTT. Its protein product is CASSNRGAQANTQYF. This chain connects TRBV27 to TRBJ2-3; tentatively, D is TRBD2 (7 bases). V shed 5 bases and J shed 7 bases, with 19 bases lying between them. Germline V gives CDR1 MNHEY, CDR2 SMNVEV (reference sequence). The CDR3 has 15 residues.

This chain's CDR3 is CASSLTRRTGVGETQYF. The CDR3 DNA sequence: TGCGCCAGCAGCCTTACGCGACGGACAGGGGTGGGAGAGACCCAGTACTTC. The chain is built from TRBV5-1 and TRBJ2-5; 9 bases are shared with TRBD1. V shed 4 bases, J shed 4 bases, and the junction held 14 bases outside the gene matches. The CDR3 contains 17 residues. In germline, CDR1 is SGHRS, CDR2 YFSETQ.

This clonotype turned up a few times. The chain employs TRBV10-3 and TRBJ1-3; perhaps TRBD1 as D (5 bases). The CDR3 loop spans 16 amino acids. The V end was cut by 3 bases, the J end by 1 base, with 13 bases between. Per the germline V gene, CDR1 is ENHRY and CDR2 is SYGVKD. The CDR3 here is CAISDLGRASGNTIYF. The CDR3 nucleotides read TGTGCCATCAGTGACCTCGGCAGGGCATCTGGAAACACCATATATTTT.

This clonotype appeared many times. The chain uses TRBV7-9 and TRBJ2-2; 8 bases are a match to TRBD2. The trim removed 5 bases at V and 2 bases at J, leaving 4 bases unmatched. The CDR3 has 15 residues. CDR1 SEHNR and CDR2 FQNEAQ come from the germline V gene (reference sequence). CDR3 residues: CASSKRGRNTGELFF. DNA of the CDR3: TGTGCCAGCAGCAAGCGGGGGCGTAACACCGGGGAGCTGTTTTTT.

Ten or more counts support this clonotype. V usage is TRBV6-2 or TRBV6-3 and J usage is TRBJ2-7; D ambiguous. The germline gives CDR1 MNHEY, CDR2 SVGEGT. Trimming removed 5 bases at V and 3 bases at J, with 5 bases between. CDR3 size: 11 residues. The CDR3 DNA is TGTGCCAGCAGTCCCCTCTACGAGCAGTACTTC. Its translation: CASSPLYEQYF.

This chain uses TRBV28 with TRBJ1-2, with D possibly TRBD1 on 6 matching bases. The germline V gene has CDR1 MDHEN and CDR2 SYDVKM. V was cut by 6 bases and J by 5 bases, with 13 bases left in between. The CDR3 spans 13 residues. The CDR3 here is CASRPGAEYGYTF. The CDR3 bases are TGTGCCAGCAGACCAGGGGCCGAATATGGCTACACCTTC.

DNA for the CDR3: TGTGCCAGCAAAATGGGCGGGGGTTACAATGAGCAGTTCTTC. Residues: CASKMGGGYNEQFF. The J gene is TRBJ2-1, the V gene TRBV7-9; 7 bases are shared with TRBD2. Germline loops: CDR1 SEHNR, CDR2 FQNEAQ (reference sequence). The CDR3 is 14 residues long. The V gene end was trimmed by 7 bases and the J gene end by 4 bases; junction bases not matched to a gene: 7.

In DNA, the CDR3 is TGTGCCAGCTCACGGATCGACAGAAAACCCTCTGGAAACACCATATATTTT. Translated: CASSRIDRKPSGNTIYF. The chain joins TRBV18 to TRBJ1-3; tentatively, D is TRBD1 (5 bases). The CDR3 has 17 residues. V was clipped by 4 bases and J by 0 bases, with 16 bases between them. Germline V gene sequence: CDR1 KGHSH, CDR2 LQKENI.

The J gene is TRBJ1-3, the V gene TRBV11-2, with D maybe TRBD1 (6 bases). This CDR3 contains 16 residues. The V end was cut by 5 bases, the J end by 0 bases, with 14 bases between. The V gene's germline CDR1 is SGHAT and CDR2 FQNNGV. CDR3 protein: CASSAGGAGSGNTIYF. CDR3 sequence (DNA): TGTGCCAGCAGCGCTGGGGGGGCCGGCTCTGGAAACACCATATATTTT. The full variable domain, rest sourced from reference TRBV11-2 and TRBJ1-3, is EAGVAQSPRYKIIEKRQSVAFWCNPISGHATLYWYQQILGQGPKLLIQFQNNGVVDDSQLPKDRFSAERLKGVDSTLKIQPAKLEDSAVYLCASSAGGAGSGNTIYFGEGSWLTVV.

This clonotype was seen repeatedly, ten times or more. CDR3 in amino acids: CASSDWGRMGLDAYEQYF. CDR3 coding DNA: TGTGCCAGCAGTGATTGGGGAAGGATGGGACTAGACGCCTACGAGCAGTACTTC. This sequence joins TRBV2 and TRBJ2-7, with 8 nucleotides matching TRBD2. The CDR3 runs to 18 residues. CDR1 and CDR2 (germline): SNHLY, FYNNEI. V was pared by 3 bases and J by 2 bases, with 15 bases of the junction left unmatched.

Ten or more counts support this clonotype. This chain uses TRBV27 with TRBJ2-1; 14 bases map to TRBD2. The V and J ends lost 8 bases and 8 bases, in that order; junction bases with no gene match: 5. The CDR3 is 14 residues long. Germline loops: CDR1 MNHEY, CDR2 SMNVEV (reference sequence). The CDR3 region is CASYGTSGSYEQFF. CDR3 nucleotides: TGTGCCAGCTACGGGACTAGCGGGAGCTATGAGCAGTTCTTC.

In this sample, this clonotype turned up a few times. The chain is built from TRBV5-6 and TRBJ2-7; 9 bases match TRBD1. Germline assignment: CDR1 SGHDT and CDR2 YYEEEE. V lost 1 base, J lost 4 bases, and 9 bases stayed unmatched. The CDR3 is made up of 16 amino acids. The DNA of the CDR3 is TGTGCCAGCAGCTTGTTGAGGGACAGGGCGAAATACGAGCAGTACTTC. Protein sequence: CASSLLRDRAKYEQYF.

This clonotype was counted at least ten times. The genes are TRBV12-3 or TRBV12-4 and TRBJ2-7; D is ambiguous. The CDR3 runs to 14 residues. The ends were cut back, 3 bases at V and 4 bases at J, with 13 bases in the middle. As DNA, the CDR3 is TGTGCCAGCAGTTTTTCGGGCAGAGCGTACGAGCAGTACTTC. It translates to CASSFSGRAYEQYF.

This clonotype appeared a few times. The rearrangement links TRBV20-1 to TRBJ2-5, with TRBD2 matching over 9 bases. V dropped 3 bases and J dropped 3; count of bases not matched to a gene: 5. The CDR3 covers 14 residues. CDR1 and CDR2 from the germline V gene are DFQATT and SNEGSKA (reference sequence). The CDR3 DNA reads TGCAGTGCTAGTGGAGCGGGGGGCGAAGAGACCCAGTACTTC. Protein sequence: CSASGAGGEETQYF.

This clonotype occurred many times. The CDR3, as DNA: TGTGCCAGCAGTCCCCTGACTAGCGGGGGACTTAACAATGAGCAGTTCTTC. Protein sequence: CASSPLTSGGLNNEQFF. The chain employs TRBV12-3 or TRBV12-4 and TRBJ2-1; 12 nucleotides line up with TRBD2. V shed 5 bases, J shed 5 bases, and the junction held 10 bases outside the gene matches. The CDR3 contains 17 residues.

The chain employs TRBV25-1 and TRBJ2-7; D might be TRBD1 or TRBD2, each matching 5 bases. The CDR3 extends over 13 amino acids. Germline CDR1 is MGHDK and CDR2 is SYGVNS. V gave up 1 base and J gave up 6 bases, with 10 bases separating them. CDR3 DNA: TGTGCCAGCAGTGAATCGACGAGGGGCGAGCAGTACTTC. Its translation is CASSESTRGEQYF.

Here the CDR3 reads CASSPFGGPTYEQYF. The CDR3 coding sequence is TGTGCCAGCTCCCCCTTCGGGGGACCGACCTACGAGCAGTACTTC. The rearrangement links TRBV27 to TRBJ2-1, with D tentatively TRBD2 (6 bases). The J call may be mistaken, given a closer DNA end match to TRBJ2-7. Germline V gene sequence: CDR1 MNHEY, CDR2 SMNVEV (reference sequence). CDR3 size: 15 residues.

This clonotype was observed a handful of times. DNA of the CDR3: TGTGCCAGCAGTGGTATCCAGGGGAACTACGAGCAGTACTTC. This encodes CASSGIQGNYEQYF. The rearrangement joins TRBV2 to TRBJ2-7, with a tentative D call TRBD1 (6 bases). With 4 bases removed from V and 3 bases from J, the gap between germline ends came to 13 bases. CDR3 size: 14 residues. CDR1 and CDR2 (germline): SNHLY, FYNNEI.

This clonotype was seen repeatedly, ten times or more. The CDR3 DNA reads as TGCGCCAGCAGCCAAGGGGGCGGGAGGGCCTACGAGCAGTACTTC. Translation gives CASSQGGGRAYEQYF. This chain uses TRBV4-3 with TRBJ2-7, with 9 bases aligning to TRBD2. V shed 1 base, J shed 2 bases, and the junction held 3 bases outside the gene matches. The CDR3 is made up of 15 amino acids. CDR1 LGHNA and CDR2 YSLEER come from the germline V gene.

This chain joins TRBV4-1 and TRBJ2-7; a weak D match, TRBD2 (5 bases). V was shortened by 0 bases and J by 11 bases, with 14 bases between the two germline ends. The CDR3 has 13 residues. Germline V gene sequence: CDR1 MGHRA, CDR2 YSYEKL. CDR3 protein: CASSQDRGVDEYF. Here the CDR3 DNA reads TGCGCCAGCAGCCAAGATCGGGGAGTCGACGAGTACTTC.

The V and J genes are TRBV12-3 or TRBV12-4 and TRBJ2-1; D assignment may be TRBD1 or TRBD2 (6 bases each). Trimming pared 7 bases from V and 7 bases from J, leaving 20 bases between. The CDR3 runs to 15 residues. The CDR3 nucleotides read TGTGCCAGCACCTCCGAGGGGGGCTATTCGAATGAGCAGTTCTTC. This encodes CASTSEGGYSNEQFF.

This clonotype was recorded many times. This rearrangement joins TRBV5-1 to TRBJ2-2; D perhaps matches TRBD2 (5 bases). V gave up 4 bases and J gave up 2 bases, with 12 bases separating them. The length of the CDR3 is 15 residues. CDR1 is SGHRS and CDR2 is YFSETQ in the germline V gene. CDR3: CASSMAGINTGELFF. As DNA, the CDR3 is TGCGCCAGCAGCATGGCCGGGATTAACACCGGGGAGCTGTTTTTT.